This is a list of T cell receptor beta chains from one sample in a study of cytomegalovirus exposure and HLA in healthy donors. Method: immunoSEQ multiplex PCR; TCRdb's copy keeps in-frame clones and lacks some. The repertoire holds about 160,000 clones, with roughly nine tenths as singletons. The specimen sequenced was PBMCs. All receptors derive from a woman between 25 and 40 years old in good health and CMV-seronegative. CDR3s include the opening cysteine and the closing phenylalanine or tryptophan. Each record gives: J gene, V gene, CDR3 protein.

>TRBJ1-2|TRBV9
CASSVGDWTGVNGYTF
>TRBJ2-7|TRBV5-4
CASSPGQSYEQYF
>TRBJ2-1|TRBV7-2
CASSFSGSPGREQFF
>TRBJ2-1|TRBV13
CASSPESYNEQFF
>TRBJ2-7|TRBV6-4
CASSEDIGYEQYF
>TRBJ2-7|TRBV5-4
CASSQDRGLSYEQYF
>TRBJ2-1|TRBV6-5
CASSYSKRVEQFF
>TRBJ1-2|TRBV25-1
CASSDGTGGYTF
>TRBJ1-2|TRBV4-1
CASSQVQRQDVYGYTF
>TRBJ1-2|TRBV18
CASSRGNSNYGYTF
>TRBJ2-3|TRBV5-4
CASSSRASGSWTDTQYF
>TRBJ2-3|TRBV18
CASSLTGGSSDTQYF
>TRBJ2-5|TRBV9
CASSATGGVQETQYF
>TRBJ2-3|TRBV29-1
CSAGTRADTQYF
>TRBJ1-2|TRBV4-1
CASSQPTGHYGYTF